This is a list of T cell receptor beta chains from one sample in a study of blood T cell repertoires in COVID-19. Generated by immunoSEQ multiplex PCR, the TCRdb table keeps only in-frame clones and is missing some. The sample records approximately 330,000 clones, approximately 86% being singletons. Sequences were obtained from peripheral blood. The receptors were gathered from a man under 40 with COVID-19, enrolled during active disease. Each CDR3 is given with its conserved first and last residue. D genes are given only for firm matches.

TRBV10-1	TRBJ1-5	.	TGCGCCAGCAGCCCCGGGGGGCACAATCAGCCCCAGCATTTT	CASSPGGHNQPQHF
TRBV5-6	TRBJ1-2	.	TGTGCCAGCAGCTTGGCAGGGGACGGCTACACCTTC	CASSLAGDGYTF
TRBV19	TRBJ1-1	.	TGTGCCAGTAGTACCCCCAGGGCAACTTTCTTT	CASSTPRATFF
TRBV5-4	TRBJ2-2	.	TGTGCCAGCAGCTTGGGGACTCTCCAAACCGGGGAGCTGTTTTTT	CASSLGTLQTGELFF
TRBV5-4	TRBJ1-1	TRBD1	TGTGCCAGCAGCGGGACAGGGTTCGGTGAAGCTTTCTTT	CASSGTGFGEAFF
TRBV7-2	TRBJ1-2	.	TGTGCCAGCAGCTTGCTAACGGAGGGCTACACCTTC	CASSLLTEGYTF
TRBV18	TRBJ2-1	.	TGTGCCAGCTCACCAATGGAGTACAATGAGCAGTTCTTC	CASSPMEYNEQFF
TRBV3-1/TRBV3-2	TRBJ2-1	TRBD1	TGTGCCAGCAGCCAGACAGGGGACAATGAGCAGTTCTTC	CASSQTGDNEQFF
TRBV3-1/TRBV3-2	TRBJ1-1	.	TGTGCCAGCAGTGATACCCCGGGACAAGAGATGAACACTGAAGCTTTCTTT	CASSDTPGQEMNTEAFF
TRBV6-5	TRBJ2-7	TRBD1	TGTGCCACCCAAATGGACAGGGGGTGGTACGAGCAGTACTTC	CATQMDRGWYEQYF
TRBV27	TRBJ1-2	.	TGTGCCAGCAGCCTGACAATATGGGACTATGGCTACACCTTC	CASSLTIWDYGYTF